This paragraph reports one T cell receptor (beta chain). As handled by the study authors: Cell counts per sample came from amplifying reference gene primers. Produced via immunoSEQ multiplex PCR; TCRdb's table is partial and in-frame only. V and J calls and clone size are given by that table; D and trimming were obtained from the DNA. The data show about 260,000 clones, approximately 86% seen once. V was clipped by 6 bases and J by 8 bases, with 11 bases between them. Per the germline V gene, CDR1 is SNHLY and CDR2 is FYNNEI. The CDR3 covers 11 residues. This sample was included in a study of blood T cell repertoires in COVID-19. Study background: Whether acute or convalescent, the COVID-19 samples came from the United States, Italy and Spain. T cells, B-cell-depleted T cells, or PBMCs supplied cDNA or gDNA.

The genes are TRBV2 and TRBJ2-7; D is ambiguous. Source material: peripheral blood. This TCR derives from a man younger than 35 with active or convalescent COVID-19. The CDR3 nucleotides read TGTGCCAGCAGCCCCGAGCAAAAGCAGTACTTC. This sequence encodes CASSPEQKQYF.